This T cell receptor (beta chain) was recovered during a study of blood T cell repertoires in COVID-19. Study-level information: Samples of COVID-19 (acute and convalescent) were obtained from the United States, Italy and Spain.

This clone was observed a handful of times. Original processing notes: Reference gene primers were amplified, and this amplification served to estimate nucleated cell counts. Sequenced by immunoSEQ multiplex PCR; TCRdb stores in-frame clones only, minus some. D and trimming come from the DNA, and the V and J calls and clone size come from that table. This sample yields 95,000 to 150,000 clones, of which around three quarters are seen a single time; around 2% belongs to the top ten. CDR1 is SEHNR, CDR2 FQNEAQ, per germline (reference sequence). The CDR3 spans 13 residues. The V and J ends lost 5 bases and 5 bases, in that order; junction bases with no gene match: 2.

The rearrangement uses TRBV7-9 and TRBJ1-4; 7 nucleotides match TRBD1. The specimen sequenced was peripheral blood. This TCR was recovered from a woman between 70 and 85 years old with acute or convalescent COVID-19. The CDR3 loop reads CASSPQGNEKLFF. For the CDR3, the DNA is TGTGCCAGCAGCCCACAGGGGAATGAAAAACTGTTTTTT.